The T cell receptor beta chain described here comes from a study of T cells in Graves' hyperthyroidism and ophthalmopathy. A few counts support this clonotype. The CDR3 spans 14 residues. Trimming cost V 6 bases and J 7 bases, with 18 bases left between them. Germline assignment: CDR1 MNHNS and CDR2 SASEGT. RNA transcripts gave rise to amplified TCR beta CDR3 regions. TCR CDR3 underwent first-round RT-PCR with the HTBI primer set. TCRdb re-analysed the multiplex PCR reads in MiXCR, keeping a single row per CDR3 protein. Of about 360,000 distinct CDR3 sequences in the sample, approximately 13% were seen once.

The sample consisted of blood. The rearrangement links TRBV6-1 to TRBJ1-2; D perhaps matches TRBD1 (5 bases). The sequence was obtained from a woman aged 18-30 years with Graves' hyperthyroidism. The CDR3 here is CASSKGWQGGGYTF. Here the CDR3 DNA reads TGTGCCAGCAGCAAAGGGTGGCAGGGAGGTGGCTACACCTTC.